This TCR beta chain was retrieved from a study of T cell repertoires in cytomegalovirus infection. Turning to the study itself: The study used recently identified HLA-C-restricted and well-studied HLA-B-restricted CMV epitopes. Public TCR beta signatures indicated both CMV infection and matching HLA type.

The study's findings and limits: Clonotype analysis showed dominance of the ex vivo response by HLA-C-restricted CMV-specific TCR beta clonotypes. Identification of carriers of CMV plus the relevant HLA was achieved through cumulative public TCR beta family frequency.

MiXCR, applied by TCRdb to the reads, yields one record per CDR3 protein. The sample records roughly 920,000 distinct CDR3 sequences, under 40% being singletons. As for this clonotype: Its antigen is unidentified.

The clonotype originates from a human donor in good health (CMV status not recorded). Some clones in this sample may be carry-over from other donors' samples. Sequenced material: cultured CD8+ T cells from PBMCs, taken from culture after CMV antigen stimulation.

CDR3 amino acids: CASSSTDRGWGSPLHF. In DNA form, the CDR3 reads TGTGCCAGCAGTTCGACGGACAGGGGGTGGGGTTCACCCCTCCACTTT. The rearrangement uses TRBV6-5 and TRBJ1-6; 10 bases line up with TRBD1. Germline assignment: CDR1 MNHEY and CDR2 SVGAGI. V shed 4 bases and J 9 bases; nucleotides not matched to a gene: 9. The CDR3 sequence is 16 residues long.